The rows below give T cell receptor beta chains drawn from one sample of a study of beta chain features in type 1 diabetes. Produced via immunoSEQ multiplex PCR; TCRdb's table is partial and in-frame only. The table has about 41,000 clones, 65% to 80% seen once. The specimen sequenced was Tregs from blood. The receptors stem from a young man with type 1 diabetes. Some clones in this sample may be carry-over from other donors' samples. Both conserved end residues are part of each CDR3. Fields, in order: CDR3 DNA, CDR3 protein, clone size, D gene, J gene, V gene. D genes are given only for firm matches. Expanded clones get a size class; other rows say once, few or many, or leave the size out.

TGTGCCAGCACCCCCGGCGGGACAGGGTCCCACGAGCAGTACTTC | CASTPGGTGSHEQYF | once | TRBD1 | TRBJ2-7 | TRBV28
TGTGCCAGCAAGGGACTGTATAATTCACCCCTCCACTTT | CASKGLYNSPLHF | . | . | TRBJ1-6 | TRBV6-1
TGTGCCAGCAGCGTAGGGGCTAGCGGGGGCCCCCACGAGCAGTACTTC | CASSVGASGGPHEQYF | few | TRBD2 | TRBJ2-7 | TRBV9
TGTGCCTGGAGTAGCGGGGTGAGCTCCTACAATGAGCAGTTCTTC | CAWSSGVSSYNEQFF | once | TRBD2 | TRBJ2-1 | TRBV30
TGCGCCAGCAGCCAAGTTCGACAGGGGCTAATGAGAAAGCAGTACTTC | CASSQVRQGLMRKQYF | . | TRBD1 | TRBJ2-7 | TRBV4-1
TGCGCCAGCAGCTTGGTGGAGGGGCCCAAAAACATTCAGTACTTC | CASSLVEGPKNIQYF | . | . | TRBJ2-4 | TRBV5-1
TGCGCCAGCAGCTGGCGGGACGACATTCAGTACTTC | CASSWRDDIQYF | . | . | TRBJ2-4 | TRBV5-1
TGCGCCAGCAGCTTGTCTACGGGACACCTCAGCTATGGCTACACCTTC | CASSLSTGHLSYGYTF | few | . | TRBJ1-2 | TRBV5-1
TGTGCCAGCAGCTTAGGGGACTTCCCCTACGAGCAGTACTTC | CASSLGDFPYEQYF | few | . | TRBJ2-7 | TRBV13
TGCGCCAGCCGGCGGGGGGGTACGGTAGATACGCAGTATTTT | CASRRGGTVDTQYF | . | TRBD2 | TRBJ2-3 | TRBV5-1
TGCGCCAGCAGCCAGACCGGGACAGGGGTCTCTGGGGCCAACGTCCTGACTTTC | CASSQTGTGVSGANVLTF | . | TRBD1 | TRBJ2-6 | TRBV5-1
TGTGCCAGCAGTGAATTCGGAGGTTTGTTCGGCTACACCTTC | CASSEFGGLFGYTF | . | . | TRBJ1-2 | TRBV6-1
TGTGCCAGCAGCGCGCGTGGGACAGCTAACTATGGCTACACCTTC | CASSARGTANYGYTF | . | TRBD1 | TRBJ1-2 | TRBV9
TGTGCTAGTAGGCGGGGTGGTGGAAACACCATATATTTT | CASRRGGGNTIYF | . | . | TRBJ1-3 | TRBV12-5
TGTGCCAGCTCACCCCGGCAGGGATACGAGCAGTACTTC | CASSPRQGYEQYF | . | . | TRBJ2-7 | TRBV18
TGCGCCAGCAGCCCGAACAACAGGGACGAGCGTGGCTACACCTTC | CASSPNNRDERGYTF | . | . | TRBJ1-2 | TRBV4-1
TGCAGCGTCCGGACAGGCTATGGCTACACCTTC | CSVRTGYGYTF | . | TRBD1 | TRBJ1-2 | TRBV29-1
TGCGCCAGCAGCCAAGAGGCCCATGGGAGGGCGCGATATGGCTACACCTTC | CASSQEAHGRARYGYTF | . | . | TRBJ1-2 | TRBV4-3
TGTGCCAGCAGCGAACCGGGACAGTACACTGAAGCTTTCTTT | CASSEPGQYTEAFF | once | TRBD1 | TRBJ1-1 | TRBV6-5
TGTGCCAGCAGGCCCCCGGGAACCCCGGCGAGCTACACCTTC | CASRPPGTPASYTF | . | . | TRBJ1-2 | TRBV27
TGTGCCAGCAGGGCGGACAGGGGAAGGAATCAGCCCCAGCATTTT | CASRADRGRNQPQHF | . | TRBD1 | TRBJ1-5 | TRBV2
TGCGCCAGCAGCCAAGATCCAGGAGAGGGCGAGCAGTACTTC | CASSQDPGEGEQYF | . | . | TRBJ2-7 | TRBV4-3
TGCGCCAGCAGCTGGGGGACAGGGGGCGTCTTCGAGCAGTACTTC | CASSWGTGGVFEQYF | . | TRBD1 | TRBJ2-7 | TRBV5-1
TGTGCCAGCAGCCAAGTACAATACTCTGGGGCCAACGTCCTGACTTTC | CASSQVQYSGANVLTF | . | . | TRBJ2-6 | TRBV14
TGTGCCAGCACCCGGAATTCACCCCTCCACTTT | CASTRNSPLHF | few | . | TRBJ1-6 | TRBV2
TGTGCCAGCAGCTTAGGGACATACTATGGCTACACCTTC | CASSLGTYYGYTF | . | . | TRBJ1-2 | TRBV28
TGTGCCAGCAGCCGTCCGGGGGATGCTGGGGCCAACGTCCTGACTTTC | CASSRPGDAGANVLTF | . | . | TRBJ2-6 | TRBV7-3
TGTGCCAGCAGGAGGGGGGGCCATGAGCAGTTCTTC | CASRRGGHEQFF | few | . | TRBJ2-1 | TRBV2
TGTGCCAGTAGAAACCAATCCGGGACAAGGAATCAGCCCCAGCATTTT | CASRNQSGTRNQPQHF | . | . | TRBJ1-5 | TRBV19
TGTGCCAGCAGCTTAACGCGGCAAGATACGCAGTATTTT | CASSLTRQDTQYF | few | . | TRBJ2-3 | TRBV7-3
TGTGCCAGCAGTTACTCAATGCCGGGGGGAGCCCTCGGGCAGTTCTTC | CASSYSMPGGALGQFF | . | TRBD2 | TRBJ2-1 | TRBV6-6
TGTGCCAGCAGCTTAGGACAGGGGGCGAACACCGGGGAGCTGTTTTTT | CASSLGQGANTGELFF | . | TRBD1 | TRBJ2-2 | TRBV7-2
TGTGCCAGCAGCTCCCCGGCAGGAGATACGCAGTATTTT | CASSSPAGDTQYF | . | . | TRBJ2-3 | TRBV7-9
TGTGCCAGCAGCTTGGGACTAGCTCAAGAGACCCAGTACTTC | CASSLGLAQETQYF | medium-sized | TRBD2 | TRBJ2-5 | TRBV5-4
TGTGCCAGCAGTCTGGACAGGTGGAGCTATGGCTACACCTTC | CASSLDRWSYGYTF | . | TRBD1 | TRBJ1-2 | TRBV6-5
TGTGCCAGCAGTACAGATTCCTACGAGCAGTACTTC | CASSTDSYEQYF | . | . | TRBJ2-7 | TRBV25-1
TGTGCCAGCAGCTTCAGGGGGATGTCTGGAAACACCATATATTTT | CASSFRGMSGNTIYF | few | TRBD1 | TRBJ1-3 | TRBV7-9
TGCGCCAGCAGCTTGGGATTAGGGGTTGGTCAGCCCCAGCATTTT | CASSLGLGVGQPQHF | . | . | TRBJ1-5 | TRBV5-1
TGTGCCATCAGTGACGGGAATCAGCCCCAGCATTTT | CAISDGNQPQHF | . | . | TRBJ1-5 | TRBV10-3
TGTGCCAGCAGCGGGACAGCGATTAGCAATCAGCCCCAGCATTTT | CASSGTAISNQPQHF | . | TRBD1 | TRBJ1-5 | TRBV2
TGTGCCAGCAGTTTTAGCGGCGGTGAGACCCAGTACTTC | CASSFSGGETQYF | . | . | TRBJ2-5 | TRBV28
TGTGCCAGCAGGAGCAGGGGTAATTCACCCCTCCACTTT | CASRSRGNSPLHF | . | . | TRBJ1-6 | TRBV6-5
TGTGCCAGCAGTCCCCCGGTACTACTTAAAGGGGGGACCCAGTACTTC | CASSPPVLLKGGTQYF | few | . | TRBJ2-5 | TRBV7-2
TGTGCCAGCAGCTTCGCTCCGGGGGGATCCTACGAGCAGTACTTC | CASSFAPGGSYEQYF | . | TRBD2 | TRBJ2-7 | TRBV5-5